The clone carrying this TCR beta chain was counted many times. The sample is drawn from a study of T cell repertoires in cytomegalovirus infection. V dropped 6 bases and J dropped 2; count of bases not matched to a gene: 5. The germline CDR1 and CDR2 sequences are MNHNY and SVGAGI (reference sequence). The CDR3 contains 16 residues. From the reads, TCRdb called clonotypes with MiXCR, one entry per CDR3 protein. This table has 250,000 or so distinct CDR3 sequences, approximately 9.2% appearing once. Material: PBMCs. The TCR comes from a human donor in good health (CMV status not recorded). Some clones in this sample may be carry-over from other donors' samples. This chain joins TRBV6-6 and TRBJ2-3; 13 bases map to TRBD2. The CDR3 is CASRGLAGSITDTQYF. For the CDR3, the DNA is TGTGCCAGCAGGGGACTAGCGGGGTCGATCACAGATACGCAGTATTTT.